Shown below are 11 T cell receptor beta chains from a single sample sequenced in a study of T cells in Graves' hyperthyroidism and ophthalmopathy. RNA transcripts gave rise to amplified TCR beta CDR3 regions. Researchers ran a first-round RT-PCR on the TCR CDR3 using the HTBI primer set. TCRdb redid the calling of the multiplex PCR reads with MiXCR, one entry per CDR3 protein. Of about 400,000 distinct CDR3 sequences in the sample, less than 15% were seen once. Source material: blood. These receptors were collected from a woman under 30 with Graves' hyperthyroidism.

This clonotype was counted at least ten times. In nucleotides, the CDR3 is TGTGCCATCGGCCGGGGGCAGGGGGCGAGGGGGAACACTGAAGCTTTCTTT. Its protein product is CAIGRGQGARGNTEAFF. The chain uses TRBV10-3 and TRBJ1-1; 8 bases are shared with TRBD1. CDR1 is ENHRY and CDR2 is SYGVKD in the germline V gene. CDR3 length equals 17 residues. Trimming took 8 bases from V and 1 from J; bases not matched to a gene: 15.

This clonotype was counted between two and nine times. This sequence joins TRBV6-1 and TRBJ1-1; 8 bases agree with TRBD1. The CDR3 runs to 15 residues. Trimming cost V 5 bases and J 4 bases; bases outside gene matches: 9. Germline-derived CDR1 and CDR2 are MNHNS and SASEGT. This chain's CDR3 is CASSRPGQAPTEAFF. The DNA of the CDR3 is TGTGCCAGCAGTCGACCGGGACAGGCACCCACTGAAGCTTTCTTT.

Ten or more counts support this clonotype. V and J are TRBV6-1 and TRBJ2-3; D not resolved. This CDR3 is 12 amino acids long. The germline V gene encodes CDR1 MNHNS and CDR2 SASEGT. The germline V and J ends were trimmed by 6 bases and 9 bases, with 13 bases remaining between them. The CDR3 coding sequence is TGTGCCAGCAGCCCCGAGACGGAGACGCAGTATTTT. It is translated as CASSPETETQYF.

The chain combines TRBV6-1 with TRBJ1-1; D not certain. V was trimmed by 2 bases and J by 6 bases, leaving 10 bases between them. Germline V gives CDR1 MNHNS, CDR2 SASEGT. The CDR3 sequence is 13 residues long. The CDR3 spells CASSEIGQSEAFF. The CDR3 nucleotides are TGTGCCAGCAGTGAAATTGGTCAGTCTGAAGCTTTCTTT.

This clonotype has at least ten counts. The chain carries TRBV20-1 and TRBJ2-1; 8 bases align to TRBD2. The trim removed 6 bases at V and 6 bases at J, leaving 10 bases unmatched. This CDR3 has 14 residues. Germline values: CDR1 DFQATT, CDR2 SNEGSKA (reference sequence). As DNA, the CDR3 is TGCAGTGCCCCGGCAGGACGGGAGGGCAATGAGCAGTTCTTC. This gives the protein CSAPAGREGNEQFF.

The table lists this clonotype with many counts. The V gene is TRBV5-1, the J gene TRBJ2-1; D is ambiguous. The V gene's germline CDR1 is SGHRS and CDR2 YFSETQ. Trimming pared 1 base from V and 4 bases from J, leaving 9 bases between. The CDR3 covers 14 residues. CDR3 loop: CASSLRSNYNEQFF. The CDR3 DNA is TGCGCCAGCAGCTTGCGATCTAATTACAATGAGCAGTTCTTC. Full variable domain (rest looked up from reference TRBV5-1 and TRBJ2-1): KAGVTQTPRYLIKTRGQQVTLSCSPISGHRSVSWYQQTPGQGLQFLFEYFSETQRNKGNFPGRFSGRQFSNSRSEMNVSTLELGDSALYLCASSLRSNYNEQFFGPGTRLTVL.

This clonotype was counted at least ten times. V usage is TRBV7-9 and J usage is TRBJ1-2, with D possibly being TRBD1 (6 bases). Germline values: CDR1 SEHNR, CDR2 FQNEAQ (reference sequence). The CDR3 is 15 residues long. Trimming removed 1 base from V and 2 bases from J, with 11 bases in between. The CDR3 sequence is CASSLGRQANYGYTF. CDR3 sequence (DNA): TGTGCCAGCAGCTTAGGACGACAGGCCAACTATGGCTACACCTTC.

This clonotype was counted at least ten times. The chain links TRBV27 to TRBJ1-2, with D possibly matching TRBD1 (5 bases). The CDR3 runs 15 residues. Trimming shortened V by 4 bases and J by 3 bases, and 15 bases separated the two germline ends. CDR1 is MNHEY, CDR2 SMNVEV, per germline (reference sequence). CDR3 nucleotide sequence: TGTGCCAGCAGTTCCGGATCGGGGGTTCACTATGGCTACACCTTC. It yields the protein CASSSGSGVHYGYTF.

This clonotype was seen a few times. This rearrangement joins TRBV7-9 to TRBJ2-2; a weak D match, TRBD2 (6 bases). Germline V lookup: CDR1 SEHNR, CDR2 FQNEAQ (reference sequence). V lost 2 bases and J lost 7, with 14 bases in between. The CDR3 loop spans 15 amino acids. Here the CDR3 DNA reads TGTGCCAGCAGCTTACCCGGGAGTCGGGGCGGGGAGCTGTTTTTT. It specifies CASSLPGSRGGELFF.

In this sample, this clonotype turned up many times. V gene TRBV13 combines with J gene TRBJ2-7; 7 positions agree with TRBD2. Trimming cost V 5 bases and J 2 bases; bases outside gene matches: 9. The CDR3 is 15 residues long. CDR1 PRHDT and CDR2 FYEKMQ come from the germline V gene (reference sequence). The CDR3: CASSQDERGPYEQYF. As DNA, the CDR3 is TGTGCCAGCAGCCAGGATGAGCGGGGACCCTACGAGCAGTACTTC.

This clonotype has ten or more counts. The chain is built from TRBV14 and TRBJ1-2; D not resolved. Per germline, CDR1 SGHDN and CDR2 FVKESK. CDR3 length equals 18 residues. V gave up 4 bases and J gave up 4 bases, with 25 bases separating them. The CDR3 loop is CASSPRWIGSPSRYGYTF. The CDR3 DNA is TGTGCCAGCAGCCCCAGGTGGATCGGGAGTCCTAGTCGCTATGGCTACACCTTC.